This passage covers 32 T cell receptor beta chains from one sample sequenced in a study of cytomegalovirus exposure and HLA in healthy donors (TCRdb year 2017). Library generation was performed with the immunoSEQ multiplex PCR assay. For the multiplex PCR, a mixture combining 60 forward primers for TCR Vbeta segments and 13 reverse primers for TCR Jbeta segments was used. What TCRdb holds here is the immuneACCESS table cut down to in-frame rearrangements. Part of the clones is not present; checked against another copy, under half of the missing clones reflect an unresolved V gene, and the others are unexplained. In all, the sample holds 150,000 to 200,000 clones, and roughly four fifths of those were seen once. The top ten hold more than 7% of the sample. Sequencing was done on a sample of PBMCs. The receptors derive from a male donor in good health and CMV-seropositive.

This clone came up a few times. The chain couples TRBV5-1 to TRBJ2-5, with unresolved D. Trimming removed 2 bases at V and 0 bases at J, with 8 bases between. Germline CDR1 is SGHRS and CDR2 is YFSETQ. This CDR3 is built from 14 residues. The CDR3 coding sequence is TGCGCCAGCAGCTTCGCGCGATACCAAGAGACCCAGTACTTC. Translation gives CASSFARYQETQYF.

This clone came up a few times. The chain's CDR3 is CASSLRLAGGTYEQYF. CDR3 nucleotide sequence: TGTGCCAGCAGCTTACGACTAGCGGGGGGAACCTACGAGCAGTACTTC. V is TRBV7-8 and J is TRBJ2-7; 13 bases are a match to TRBD2. Germline assignment: CDR1 SGHVS and CDR2 FQNEAQ. V was clipped by 2 bases and J by 2 bases; unmatched bases: 3. The CDR3 sequence is 16 residues long.

This sequence joins TRBV11-2 and TRBJ2-3; 9 bases line up with TRBD2. The CDR3 loop spans 16 amino acids. Germline assignment: CDR1 SGHAT and CDR2 FQNNGV. V shed 4 bases, J shed 0 bases, and the junction held 5 bases outside the gene matches. The chain's CDR3 is CASSSRGGISTDTQYF. The CDR3 DNA reads as TGTGCCAGCAGCTCGCGGGGGGGAATAAGCACAGATACGCAGTATTTT.

The V and J genes are TRBV9 and TRBJ1-4; perhaps TRBD1 as D (5 bases). This CDR3 is built from 16 residues. Trimming took 0 bases from V and 2 from J, leaving 11 bases between them. The germline CDR1 and CDR2 sequences are SGDLS and YYNGEE. Here the CDR3 reads CASSVGGGSTNEKLFF. CDR3 DNA: TGTGCCAGCAGCGTAGGGGGGGGGTCCACTAATGAAAAACTGTTTTTT.

This clone turned up a few times. The chain carries TRBV19 and TRBJ2-6; D is undetermined. Per the germline V gene, CDR1 is LNHDA and CDR2 is SQIVND (reference sequence). This CDR3 has 17 residues. V lost 0 bases and J 0 bases, leaving 9 bases between the germline ends. In DNA form, the CDR3 reads TGTGCCAGTAGTATAGACACAGTAGGCTCTGGGGCCAACGTCCTGACTTTC. It is translated as CASSIDTVGSGANVLTF.

The chain employs TRBV5-1 and TRBJ2-7; TRBD1 aligns across 7 bases. The CDR3 is 14 residues long. The germline gives CDR1 SGHRS, CDR2 YFSETQ. The V gene end was trimmed by 0 bases and the J gene end by 3 bases; junction bases not matched to a gene: 3. CDR3 residues: CASSLDPGGYEQYF. The CDR3 bases are TGCGCCAGCAGCTTGGACCCAGGGGGCTACGAGCAGTACTTC.

The chain is built from TRBV18 and TRBJ1-1; 8 nucleotides match TRBD1. Germline V gene lookup returns CDR1 KGHSH and CDR2 LQKENI. The trim removed 5 bases at V and 3 bases at J, leaving 14 bases unmatched. The CDR3 has 17 amino acids. The CDR3 loop reads CASSGGQVRALDTEAFF. The CDR3 DNA reads TGTGCCAGCTCAGGGGGACAGGTCAGAGCTCTGGACACTGAAGCTTTCTTT.

This chain connects TRBV5-4 to TRBJ2-3; 9 bases align to TRBD2. The CDR3 has 18 residues. V lost 0 bases and J lost 0; bases outside the gene matches: 8. Germline CDR1 and CDR2: SGHNT and YYREEE (reference sequence). As DNA, the CDR3 is TGTGCCAGCAGCTTGGCCCCTAGCGGGGCCACTAGCACAGATACGCAGTATTTT. It encodes CASSLAPSGATSTDTQYF.

The J gene is TRBJ1-2, the V gene TRBV18, with 7 bases lining up with TRBD1. CDR3 length equals 13 residues. The germline V gene has CDR1 KGHSH and CDR2 LQKENI. Trimming cost V 3 bases and J 5 bases; bases outside gene matches: 3. The CDR3 region has the DNA TGTGCCAGCTCACCGACAGGGATTTATGGCTACACCTTC. Encoded protein: CASSPTGIYGYTF.

V and J are TRBV28 and TRBJ1-1; a weak D match, TRBD1 (5 bases). This CDR3 comprises 12 residues. CDR1 and CDR2 from the germline V gene are MDHEN and SYDVKM. V lost 6 bases and J lost 8, with 13 bases in between. The CDR3 DNA follows: TGTGCCAGCAGGCGGACACTCGGAGAAGCTTTCTTT. This encodes CASRRTLGEAFF.

V is TRBV11-2 and J is TRBJ2-5, with D possibly being TRBD1 (5 bases). CDR3 length equals 15 residues. Germline assignment: CDR1 SGHAT and CDR2 FQNNGV. V lost 1 base and J 4 bases, leaving 13 bases between the germline ends. CDR3 protein: CASSLATDNRETQYF. The CDR3 DNA follows: TGTGCCAGCAGCTTAGCCACGGACAACCGAGAGACCCAGTACTTC.

The chain links TRBV27 to TRBJ1-5, with TRBD1 matching over 7 bases. The germline CDR1 and CDR2 sequences are MNHEY and SMNVEV (reference sequence). V was pared by 5 bases and J by 1 base, with 14 bases of the junction left unmatched. The length of the CDR3 is 18 residues. The CDR3 sequence is CASSLRAGDSRSNQPQHF. CDR3 coding DNA: TGTGCCAGCAGTCTAAGGGCCGGGGACAGTCGGAGCAATCAGCCCCAGCATTTT.

The V and J genes are TRBV9 and TRBJ2-5; 7 nucleotides align to TRBD1. V shed 6 bases and J 5 bases; nucleotides not matched to a gene: 10. Germline loops: CDR1 SGDLS, CDR2 YYNGEE. The CDR3 has 14 amino acids. Here the CDR3 reads CASTRRGGSETQYF. CDR3 DNA sequence: TGTGCCAGCACCCGACGAGGGGGCTCGGAGACCCAGTACTTC.

The chain combines TRBV30 with TRBJ1-2; no clear D gene. The CDR3 totals 13 residues. Germline V CDR1 and CDR2: GTSNPN, SVGIG (reference sequence). Trimming removed 5 bases from V and 7 bases from J, with 17 bases in between. DNA for the CDR3: TGTGCCTGGGAGTCCACGGGAACGGTTGGCTACACCTTC. This codes for CAWESTGTVGYTF.

The CDR3 here is CASSLQRGSHGYTF. The CDR3 DNA sequence: TGTGCCAGCAGCTTACAGCGGGGGAGCCATGGCTACACCTTC. This chain joins TRBV7-9 and TRBJ1-2; D is possibly TRBD1 (5 bases). The CDR3 is made up of 14 amino acids. The V gene's germline CDR1 is SEHNR and CDR2 FQNEAQ (reference sequence). V was trimmed by 2 bases and J by 6 bases, leaving 13 bases between them.

The chain is built from TRBV15 and TRBJ1-4; 9 nucleotides agree with TRBD1. Germline V gene data show CDR1 as LNHNV and CDR2 as YYDKDF (reference sequence). The V segment lost 0 bases and the J segment 8 bases; nucleotides outside the gene matches: 4. The CDR3 totals 15 residues. The DNA of the CDR3 is TGTGCCACCAGCAGAGATCGGGGGACAGGGGAAAAACTGTTTTTT. This sequence encodes CATSRDRGTGEKLFF.

The chain couples TRBV10-3 to TRBJ2-1; 12 nucleotides agree with TRBD2. V shed 4 bases and J 10 bases; nucleotides not matched to a gene: 5. In germline, CDR1 is ENHRY, CDR2 SYGVKD. The CDR3 spans 14 residues. The CDR3: CAISGLAGGREQFF. The CDR3 nucleotides are TGTGCCATCAGTGGTCTAGCGGGAGGGCGAGAGCAGTTCTTC.

The chain joins TRBV28 to TRBJ2-7, with TRBD1 matching 10 bases. CDR3 length: 15 amino acids. V lost 5 bases, J lost 4 bases, and 8 bases stayed unmatched. Germline CDR1 is MDHEN and CDR2 is SYDVKM. CDR3 DNA sequence: TGTGCCAGCAGTACTTACCGGGACAGGGGTTACGAGCAGTACTTC. This encodes CASSTYRDRGYEQYF. Filled out from reference TRBV28 and TRBJ2-7, the complete variable domain reads DVKVTQSSRYLVKRTGEKVFLECVQDMDHENMFWYRQDPGLGLRLIYFSYDVKMKEKGDIPEGYSVSREKKERFSLILESASTNQTSMYLCASSTYRDRGYEQYFGPGTRLTVT.

The rearrangement uses TRBV7-9 and TRBJ1-5; D uncertain. V dropped 6 bases and J dropped 3 bases, with 15 bases sitting between them. Germline V gives CDR1 SEHNR, CDR2 FQNEAQ (reference sequence). The CDR3 is 15 residues long. The CDR3 loop is CASSISGRNNQPQHF. The CDR3 DNA sequence: TGTGCCAGCAGTATTAGTGGGCGAAACAATCAGCCCCAGCATTTT.

The V call is TRBV7-2, the J call TRBJ2-1; D is uncertain. The CDR3 has 15 residues. The V gene lost 1 base and the J gene lost 0 bases, with 7 bases spanning the gap. Germline CDR1 is SGHTA and CDR2 is FQGNSA. CDR3 region: CASSLGPSSYNEQFF. The CDR3 DNA sequence: TGTGCCAGCAGCTTAGGGCCCAGCTCCTACAATGAGCAGTTCTTC.

The V and J genes are TRBV27 and TRBJ2-6; 7 bases are a match to TRBD1. CDR3 length equals 17 residues. Unmatched junction bases numbered 12, after V lost 10 bases and J lost 0 bases. CDR1 is MNHEY and CDR2 is SMNVEV in the germline V gene (reference sequence). The chain's CDR3 is CATVEGQTFSGANVLTF. The CDR3 nucleotides read TGTGCCACTGTAGAGGGACAGACTTTCTCTGGGGCCAACGTCCTGACTTTC.

V and J are TRBV21-1 and TRBJ1-1. TRBV21-1 is deemed a pseudogene. The CDR3 length is 11 residues. CDR3 sequence: CASSRVTEAFF. In DNA, the CDR3 is TGTGCCAGCAGCCGGGTAACTGAAGCTTTCTTT.

The chain employs TRBV10-2 and TRBJ1-1, with D unclear. The ends were cut back, 6 bases at V and 4 bases at J, with 9 bases in the middle. The CDR3 length is 12 residues. Per the germline V gene, CDR1 is WSHSY and CDR2 is SAAADI. The CDR3 loop reads CASSPDGTEAFF. The DNA of the CDR3 is TGCGCCAGCAGCCCAGATGGCACTGAAGCTTTCTTT.

This clone was found a few times. J is TRBJ1-2 and V is TRBV6-5; 11 bases are shared with TRBD1. CDR3 length equals 15 residues. J lost 5 bases, V lost 6 bases, and 8 bases had no gene match. CDR1 is MNHEY, CDR2 SVGAGI, per germline. Here the CDR3 reads CASRGLGQGAYGYTF. CDR3 DNA sequence: TGTGCCAGCAGAGGACTCGGACAGGGGGCTTATGGCTACACCTTC.

Only a few counts were recorded for this clone. The gene calls are TRBV5-4 and TRBJ2-7; 9 nucleotides line up with TRBD2. The CDR3 is made up of 15 amino acids. V lost 3 bases to trimming and J lost 4 bases; unmatched junction nucleotides: 8. Per the germline V gene, CDR1 is SGHNT and CDR2 is YYREEE (reference sequence). CDR3 loop: CASSSPGTSIYEQYF. CDR3 sequence (DNA): TGTGCCAGCAGCTCGCCCGGGACTAGCATTTACGAGCAGTACTTC.

The rearrangement uses TRBV11-2 and TRBJ2-3; tentative D call: TRBD1 (6 bases). This CDR3 is 14 amino acids long. The V end was cut by 3 bases, the J end by 5 bases, with 12 bases between. Germline V lookup: CDR1 SGHAT, CDR2 FQNNGV. The CDR3 is CASSLNRVVDTQYF. In nucleotides, the CDR3 is TGTGCCAGCAGCTTGAACAGGGTGGTAGATACGCAGTATTTT. The full variable domain, with the rest looked up from reference TRBV11-2 and TRBJ2-3, is EAGVAQSPRYKIIEKRQSVAFWCNPISGHATLYWYQQILGQGPKLLIQFQNNGVVDDSQLPKDRFSAERLKGVDSTLKIQPAKLEDSAVYLCASSLNRVVDTQYFGPGTRLTVL.

The chain combines TRBV7-2 with TRBJ2-5; TRBD1 is a possible D gene (6 bases). From germline, CDR1 is SGHTA and CDR2 FQGNSA. With 3 bases removed from V and 1 base from J, the gap between germline ends came to 12 bases. The CDR3 is 15 amino acids. The CDR3: CASSLDWGRQETQYF. The CDR3, as DNA: TGTGCCAGCAGCTTGGACTGGGGGCGCCAAGAGACCCAGTACTTC.

A single count supports this clone. The V call is TRBV6-6, the J call TRBJ1-3, with D maybe TRBD1 (6 bases). Germline values: CDR1 MNHNY, CDR2 SVGAGI (reference sequence). This CDR3 region has 15 residues. Deletions cut 6 bases from V and 3 bases from J, with 15 bases between. The CDR3 nucleotides read TGTGCCAGCAGGACACAGGGTTCGGATGGAAACACCATATATTTT. Translation: CASRTQGSDGNTIYF.

The chain couples TRBV7-9 to TRBJ1-2; 7 nucleotides line up with TRBD1. CDR3 length: 14 residues. The V and J ends lost 4 bases and 4 bases, in that order; junction bases with no gene match: 6. Germline V gene sequence: CDR1 SEHNR, CDR2 FQNEAQ (reference sequence). The CDR3 DNA reads as TGTGCCAGCAGCTCGGGGGACAGTTCCTATGGCTACACCTTC. This translates into CASSSGDSSYGYTF.

The V gene is TRBV27, the J gene TRBJ1-2; 8 nucleotides line up with TRBD1. CDR3 length: 14 amino acids. Germline V gene sequence: CDR1 MNHEY, CDR2 SMNVEV (reference sequence). Germline trimming cut 6 bases from V and 1 base from J; bases unmatched to any gene: 4. The CDR3 DNA is TGTGCCAGCAGAGATACAGGGGGTAACTATGGCTACACCTTC. Its protein product is CASRDTGGNYGYTF.

This clone was counted once. V and J are TRBV9 and TRBJ1-5; the match to TRBD1 covers 7 bases. Trimming cost V 3 bases and J 6 bases; bases outside gene matches: 9. Germline V gene sequence: CDR1 SGDLS, CDR2 YYNGEE. The CDR3 extends over 15 amino acids. CDR3 in amino acids: CASSASDRDGQPQHF. The CDR3 DNA reads TGTGCCAGCAGCGCTTCCGACAGGGACGGTCAGCCCCAGCATTTT.

The chain combines TRBV7-8 with TRBJ1-5, with D maybe TRBD1 (6 bases). The CDR3 length is 14 residues. The germline V gene encodes CDR1 SGHVS and CDR2 FQNEAQ. The germline V and J ends were trimmed by 3 bases and 3 bases, with 9 bases remaining between them. The CDR3: CASSLDSLNQPQHF. CDR3 coding DNA: TGTGCCAGCAGCTTGGACAGCCTCAATCAGCCCCAGCATTTT.